This T cell receptor (beta chain) was sequenced in a study of T cell responses to AZD1222 COVID-19 vaccine. Note on this clone: Its antigen is not known.

V lost 1 base, J lost 1 base, and 11 bases lay in between. In germline, CDR1 is SGHRS, CDR2 YFSETQ. CDR3 length: 15 residues. Points from the study as a whole: Repertoires were collected only later (after the peak T cell response had occurred).

Using immunoSEQ multiplex PCR, the repertoire was profiled, and TCRdb retains in-frame clones only, with some absent. The sample yields about 120,000 clones, about 86% seen once. The sample was peripheral blood, taken on day 0 of AZD1222 vaccination. The TCR originated in an adult in good health. The chain recombines TRBV5-1 with TRBJ1-1, with D unclear. As DNA, the CDR3 is TGCGCCAGCAGCTTGATCAGCGCGTCGAACACTGAAGCTTTCTTT. Protein product: CASSLISASNTEAFF.